These 13 T cell receptor beta chains were all obtained from the same sample, sequenced in a study of shared clonotypes between healthy human individuals. This table comes from immunoSEQ multiplex PCR, and its TCRdb copy is limited to in-frame clones, with some not included. The table lists over a million clones, roughly 96% of them singletons. The sample comprised naive CD4+ T cells sorted from blood. Subset: CD45RA+ positively selected. The receptors shown here come from a man under 40 in good health.

The chain has TRBV6-6 and TRBJ1-4; D possibly corresponds to TRBD1 (6 bases). Germline CDR1 is MNHNY and CDR2 is SVGAGI (reference sequence). This CDR3 comprises 14 residues. V was clipped by 5 bases and J by 8 bases, with 15 bases between them. CDR3 DNA sequence: TGTGCCAGCAGTGGACAGAGCTCATACGAAAAACTGTTTTTT. It codes for CASSGQSSYEKLFF.

This clone showed up just once. This chain connects TRBV27 to TRBJ2-7; 9 nucleotides match TRBD2. CDR1 is MNHEY and CDR2 is SMNVEV in the germline V gene (reference sequence). There are 16 residues in the CDR3. The ends lost 7 bases at V and 5 bases at J; junction bases unmatched: 15. CDR3 loop: CASKPHRAGGTDEQYF. The CDR3 DNA follows: TGTGCCAGCAAACCCCACAGAGCGGGAGGTACCGACGAGCAGTACTTC.

J is TRBJ2-1 and V is TRBV6-1; D might be TRBD1 (5 bases). Germline loops: CDR1 MNHNS, CDR2 SASEGT. Trimming removed 5 bases from V and 0 bases from J, with 8 bases in between. The CDR3 totals 14 residues. CDR3 sequence: CASSQGSSYNEQFF. DNA of the CDR3: TGTGCCAGCAGTCAGGGAAGCTCCTACAATGAGCAGTTCTTC.

The chain uses TRBV7-6 and TRBJ1-1; no reliable D call. This CDR3 is built from 14 residues. Trimming cost V 1 base and J 5 bases, with 11 bases left between them. In germline, CDR1 is SGHVS, CDR2 FNYEAQ. The DNA of the CDR3 is TGTGCCAGCAGCTTAGGGGCGGGGTATACTGAAGCTTTCTTT. It translates to CASSLGAGYTEAFF.

The genes are TRBV6-6 and TRBJ2-7; the D is unclear. The V gene lost 8 bases and the J gene lost 3 bases, with 20 bases spanning the gap. This CDR3 has 15 amino acids. The germline CDR1 and CDR2 sequences are MNHNY and SVGAGI (reference sequence). The CDR3: CASGPRSAGHYEQYF. Written as DNA, the CDR3 is TGTGCCAGCGGACCACGATCGGCCGGGCACTACGAGCAGTACTTC.

The rearrangement uses TRBV18 and TRBJ1-1; the D gene is possibly TRBD1 (5 bases). CDR1 KGHSH and CDR2 LQKENI come from the germline V gene. The V end lost 5 bases, the J end lost 2 bases, and 12 bases lay between the germline ends. CDR3 size: 14 residues. CDR3 nucleotides: TGTGCCAGCTCAACGGGGAGGGGTAACACTGAAGCTTTCTTT. As protein: CASSTGRGNTEAFF.

The chain recombines TRBV28 with TRBJ2-7, with D possibly being TRBD1 or TRBD2 (5 bases each). The V end was cut by 2 bases, the J end by 2 bases, with 10 bases between. Germline V gives CDR1 MDHEN, CDR2 SYDVKM. This CDR3 region has 14 residues. CDR3 sequence: CASSLIGDPYEQYF. For the CDR3, the DNA is TGTGCCAGCAGTTTAATCGGGGACCCCTACGAGCAGTACTTC. Combining the CDR3 with reference TRBV28 and TRBJ2-7 gives the whole variable domain DVKVTQSSRYLVKRTGEKVFLECVQDMDHENMFWYRQDPGLGLRLIYFSYDVKMKEKGDIPEGYSVSREKKERFSLILESASTNQTSMYLCASSLIGDPYEQYFGPGTRLTVT.

This chain connects TRBV5-5 to TRBJ2-7; 9 nucleotides agree with TRBD1. Germline CDR1 is SGHKS and CDR2 is YYEKEE (reference sequence). The CDR3 length is 16 residues. Trimming at V came to 3 bases and at J to 7 bases, leaving 14 bases not matched to a gene. The CDR3: CASSSKLTGGVGEQYF. The CDR3 bases are TGTGCCAGCAGCTCAAAGCTTACAGGGGGCGTAGGGGAGCAGTACTTC.

The V gene is TRBV5-8, the J gene TRBJ2-7; tentative D call: TRBD2 (6 bases). The V end lost 2 bases, the J end lost 6 bases, and 12 bases lay between the germline ends. This CDR3 is built from 13 residues. Germline CDR1 and CDR2: SGHTS and YDEGEE. The CDR3 nucleotides are TGTGCCAGCAGCTTAATCATGGGGGGCGAGCAGTACTTC. This gives the protein CASSLIMGGEQYF.

Concerning this clone itself: Additional DNA sequences in this sample encode the identical CDR3. The chain has TRBV7-9 and TRBJ2-5, with a possible D match to TRBD2 (5 bases). Germline V gives CDR1 SEHNR, CDR2 FQNEAQ (reference sequence). The CDR3 consists of 13 residues. V was pared by 2 bases and J by 3 bases, with 7 bases between. The CDR3 DNA sequence: TGTGCCAGCAGCTTAACCGGGAAAGAGACCCAGTACTTC. As protein: CASSLTGKETQYF.

V and J are TRBV7-2 and TRBJ2-3; the D is unclear. V lost 0 bases and J 2 bases, leaving 9 bases between the germline ends. The CDR3 extends over 15 amino acids. Germline assignment: CDR1 SGHTA and CDR2 FQGNSA. The CDR3 reads CASSLAPGDTDTQYF. CDR3 DNA sequence: TGTGCCAGCAGCTTAGCCCCCGGAGACACAGATACGCAGTATTTT.

The V gene is TRBV7-9, the J gene TRBJ1-2, with D perhaps matching TRBD1 (5 bases). V lost 2 bases and J lost 5, with 12 bases in between. The CDR3 length is 14 residues. Germline values: CDR1 SEHNR, CDR2 FQNEAQ (reference sequence). The CDR3 protein is CASSLSARDYGYTF. CDR3 sequence (DNA): TGTGCCAGCAGCTTAAGTGCCAGGGATTATGGCTACACCTTC.

V and J are TRBV28 and TRBJ2-4; D possibly corresponds to TRBD2 (6 bases). Germline CDR1 is MDHEN and CDR2 is SYDVKM. V was pared by 2 bases and J by 7 bases, with 12 bases between. This CDR3 comprises 14 residues. The CDR3 bases are TGTGCCAGCAGTTTAGCCAGCGCGGGGAACATTCAGTACTTC. Amino acid sequence: CASSLASAGNIQYF.